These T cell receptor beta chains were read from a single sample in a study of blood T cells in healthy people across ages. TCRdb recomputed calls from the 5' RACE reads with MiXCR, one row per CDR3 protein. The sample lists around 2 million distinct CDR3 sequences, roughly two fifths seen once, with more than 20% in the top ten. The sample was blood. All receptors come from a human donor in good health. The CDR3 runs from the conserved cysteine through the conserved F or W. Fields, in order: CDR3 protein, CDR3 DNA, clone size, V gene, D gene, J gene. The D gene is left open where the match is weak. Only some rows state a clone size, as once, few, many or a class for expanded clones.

CDR3aa: CSVEKFDRGRTDTQYF
CDR3nt: TGCAGCGTTGAGAAGTTCGACAGGGGGCGAACAGATACGCAGTATTTT
abundance: NA
v_gene: TRBV29-1
d_gene: TRBD1
j_gene: TRBJ2-3

CDR3aa: CASSPSAWYEQYF
CDR3nt: TGTGCCAGCAGCCCGTCAGCGTGGTACGAGCAGTACTTC
abundance: few
v_gene: TRBV7-9
d_gene: NA
j_gene: TRBJ2-7

CDR3aa: CASSLPGQGQIVSYEQHF
CDR3nt: TGTGCCAGCAGTTTACCAGGGCAGGGCCAAATCGTCTCCTACGAGCAGCACTTC
abundance: NA
v_gene: TRBV12-3/TRBV12-4
d_gene: NA
j_gene: TRBJ2-7

CDR3aa: CASSFGKVNYGYTF
CDR3nt: TGTGCCAGCAGCTTTGGAAAGGTTAACTATGGCTACACCTTC
abundance: many
v_gene: TRBV7-8
d_gene: NA
j_gene: TRBJ1-2

CDR3aa: CASSSQGAGGYTF
CDR3nt: TGTGCCAGCAGCTCACAGGGGGCCGGTGGCTACACCTTC
abundance: few
v_gene: TRBV5-6
d_gene: TRBD1
j_gene: TRBJ1-2

CDR3aa: CASSPGPADSYNEQFF
CDR3nt: TGCGCCAGCAGTCCCGGACCAGCGGACTCCTACAATGAGCAGTTCTTC
abundance: few
v_gene: TRBV4-3
d_gene: NA
j_gene: TRBJ2-1

CDR3aa: CAISLQEDTGELFF
CDR3nt: TGTGCCATCAGTCTACAGGAGGACACCGGGGAGCTGTTTTTT
abundance: few
v_gene: TRBV10-3
d_gene: NA
j_gene: TRBJ2-2

CDR3aa: CASSLIGNSNQPQHF
CDR3nt: TGTGCCAGCAGCTTAATAGGGAATAGCAATCAGCCCCAGCATTTT
abundance: NA
v_gene: TRBV7-9
d_gene: NA
j_gene: TRBJ1-5

CDR3aa: CASSVYRADGYTF
CDR3nt: TGTGCCAGCAGTGTGTACAGGGCAGATGGCTACACCTTC
abundance: NA
v_gene: TRBV6-1
d_gene: NA
j_gene: TRBJ1-2

CDR3aa: CASSTNRGLETQYF
CDR3nt: TGTGCCAGTAGTACGAACAGGGGGTTGGAGACCCAGTACTTC
abundance: NA
v_gene: TRBV19
d_gene: TRBD1
j_gene: TRBJ2-5

CDR3aa: CSVSGTTSGGTEAFF
CDR3nt: TGCAGCGTTTCCGGGACAACTAGCGGAGGGACTGAAGCTTTCTTT
abundance: NA
v_gene: TRBV29-1
d_gene: NA
j_gene: TRBJ1-1

CDR3aa: CASSYSGQARYGYTF
CDR3nt: TGTGCCAGCAGTTACTCGGGACAGGCTCGGTATGGCTACACCTTC
abundance: NA
v_gene: TRBV6-2/TRBV6-3
d_gene: TRBD1
j_gene: TRBJ1-2

CDR3aa: CASKSLRMNYGYTF
CDR3nt: TGCGCCAGCAAATCTCTCCGAATGAACTATGGCTACACCTTC
abundance: NA
v_gene: TRBV4-1
d_gene: NA
j_gene: TRBJ1-2

CDR3aa: CASSLDRVFYNEQFF
CDR3nt: TGTGCCAGCAGCTTGGACAGGGTCTTCTACAATGAGCAGTTCTTC
abundance: NA
v_gene: TRBV7-2
d_gene: TRBD1
j_gene: TRBJ2-1

CDR3aa: CASSQEIEREAFF
CDR3nt: TGCGCCAGCAGCCAAGAGATAGAGCGAGAAGCTTTCTTT
abundance: NA
v_gene: TRBV4-3
d_gene: NA
j_gene: TRBJ1-1

CDR3aa: CASSGLTATEAFF
CDR3nt: TGTGCCAGCTCAGGCCTGACGGCCACTGAAGCTTTCTTT
abundance: NA
v_gene: TRBV18
d_gene: NA
j_gene: TRBJ1-1

CDR3aa: CASSLNVRGFNTEAFF
CDR3nt: TGTGCCAGCAGCTTAAACGTCAGGGGGTTTAACACTGAAGCTTTCTTT
abundance: few
v_gene: TRBV7-9
d_gene: TRBD1
j_gene: TRBJ1-1

CDR3aa: CASSPYSTANYGYTF
CDR3nt: TGTGCCAGCAGTCCATACAGTACCGCTAACTATGGCTACACCTTC
abundance: few
v_gene: TRBV7-9
d_gene: NA
j_gene: TRBJ1-2

CDR3aa: CSAREVHNEQFF
CDR3nt: TGCAGTGCTAGAGAAGTGCACAATGAGCAGTTCTTC
abundance: NA
v_gene: TRBV20-1
d_gene: NA
j_gene: TRBJ2-1

CDR3aa: CASSQDPTGWITGELFF
CDR3nt: TGCGCCAGCAGCCAAGACCCGACTGGATGGATAACCGGGGAGCTGTTTTTT
abundance: NA
v_gene: TRBV4-1
d_gene: NA
j_gene: TRBJ2-2

CDR3aa: CASSYSFAEFSYNEQFF
CDR3nt: TGTGCCAGCAGTTACTCGTTCGCGGAATTTTCCTACAATGAGCAGTTCTTC
abundance: few
v_gene: TRBV6-5
d_gene: NA
j_gene: TRBJ2-1

CDR3aa: CASSSNGGQGIYEQYF
CDR3nt: TGTGCCAGCAGCTCGAACGGGGGACAGGGAATCTACGAGCAGTACTTC
abundance: NA
v_gene: TRBV7-2
d_gene: TRBD1
j_gene: TRBJ2-7

CDR3aa: CASSLYSDSGGTDTQYF
CDR3nt: TGTGCCAGCAGCTTATACTCCGATAGCGGGGGTACAGATACGCAGTATTTT
abundance: few
v_gene: TRBV7-6
d_gene: TRBD2
j_gene: TRBJ2-3

CDR3aa: CASSQGAEYQPQHF
CDR3nt: TGTGCCAGCAGCCAGGGGGCTGAGTATCAGCCCCAGCATTTT
abundance: NA
v_gene: TRBV7-2
d_gene: TRBD1
j_gene: TRBJ1-5

CDR3aa: CASSDLPGTQYF
CDR3nt: TGTGCCAGCAGTGACCTCCCGGGGACCCAGTACTTC
abundance: few
v_gene: TRBV2
d_gene: NA
j_gene: TRBJ2-5

CDR3aa: CASSSLSGGSTGRVFNEQFF
CDR3nt: TGTGCCAGCAGCTCCCTTAGCGGGGGGAGTACGGGGCGGGTGTTTAATGAGCAGTTCTTC
abundance: few
v_gene: TRBV7-2
d_gene: TRBD2
j_gene: TRBJ2-1

CDR3aa: CASSLDREFNYGYTF
CDR3nt: TGTGCCAGCAGCTTAGACAGGGAATTCAACTATGGCTACACCTTC
abundance: few
v_gene: TRBV7-9
d_gene: NA
j_gene: TRBJ1-2

CDR3aa: CASSSFGGRTLTGELFF
CDR3nt: TGTGCCAGCAGCTCCTTCGGGGGACGAACTCTCACCGGGGAGCTGTTTTTT
abundance: NA
v_gene: TRBV12-3/TRBV12-4
d_gene: NA
j_gene: TRBJ2-2

CDR3aa: CASSLEGVRNEQYF
CDR3nt: TGTGCCAGCAGCTTAGAGGGGGTGAGGAACGAGCAGTACTTC
abundance: few
v_gene: TRBV7-6
d_gene: NA
j_gene: TRBJ2-7

CDR3aa: CASRPGTGDYEQYF
CDR3nt: TGTGCCAGCAGGCCCGGGACAGGCGACTACGAGCAGTACTTC
abundance: NA
v_gene: TRBV6-2/TRBV6-3
d_gene: TRBD1
j_gene: TRBJ2-7

CDR3aa: CATSESGTPNNEQFF
CDR3nt: TGTGCCACCAGTGAGAGCGGGACACCTAACAATGAGCAGTTCTTC
abundance: NA
v_gene: TRBV24-1
d_gene: NA
j_gene: TRBJ2-1

CDR3aa: CSVVTGGSSYGYTF
CDR3nt: TGCAGCGTTGTAACTGGCGGAAGCTCCTATGGCTACACCTTC
abundance: many
v_gene: TRBV29-1
d_gene: NA
j_gene: TRBJ1-2

CDR3aa: CASSSQGGGGNEQYF
CDR3nt: TGTGCCAGCAGCTCACAGGGTGGGGGAGGCAATGAGCAGTACTTC
abundance: NA
v_gene: TRBV7-8
d_gene: NA
j_gene: TRBJ2-4

CDR3aa: CASSSRIAGLYNEQFF
CDR3nt: TGTGCCAGCAGTTCCCGCATAGCGGGGCTCTACAATGAGCAGTTCTTC
abundance: NA
v_gene: TRBV12-3/TRBV12-4
d_gene: TRBD2
j_gene: TRBJ2-1

CDR3aa: CASRTGGDYGYTF
CDR3nt: TGTGCCAGCAGGACCGGCGGGGACTATGGCTACACCTTC
abundance: NA
v_gene: TRBV28
d_gene: NA
j_gene: TRBJ1-2

CDR3aa: CSARDRSENTDTQYF
CDR3nt: TGCAGTGCTAGAGATCGGTCGGAGAACACAGATACGCAGTATTTT
abundance: few
v_gene: TRBV20-1
d_gene: NA
j_gene: TRBJ2-3

CDR3aa: CASSYRGTYLARDTNTGELFF
CDR3nt: TGTGCCAGCAGTTACCGTGGGACTTACCTAGCTCGGGACACGAACACCGGGGAGCTGTTTTTT
abundance: NA
v_gene: TRBV6-2/TRBV6-3
d_gene: NA
j_gene: TRBJ2-2

CDR3aa: CASSYSQGLQFF
CDR3nt: TGTGCCAGCAGTTACTCTCAGGGGTTGCAGTTCTTC
abundance: NA
v_gene: TRBV6-2/TRBV6-3
d_gene: NA
j_gene: TRBJ2-1

CDR3aa: CASSQSYNQPQHF
CDR3nt: TGTGCCAGCAGCCAATCCTATAATCAGCCCCAGCATTTT
abundance: few
v_gene: TRBV7-2
d_gene: NA
j_gene: TRBJ1-5

CDR3aa: CSARGVHRGHRNYEQYF
CDR3nt: TGCAGTGCTAGAGGTGTCCACAGGGGGCATAGGAACTACGAGCAGTACTTC
abundance: few
v_gene: TRBV20-1
d_gene: TRBD1
j_gene: TRBJ2-7

CDR3aa: CSARNIVAEAFF
CDR3nt: TGCAGTGCTAGAAATATCGTGGCTGAAGCTTTCTTT
abundance: few
v_gene: TRBV20-1
d_gene: NA
j_gene: TRBJ1-1

CDR3aa: CATSDFGGLAGNSYNEQFF
CDR3nt: TGTGCCACCAGTGATTTTGGGGGCTTAGCGGGGAACTCCTACAATGAGCAGTTCTTC
abundance: NA
v_gene: TRBV24-1
d_gene: TRBD2
j_gene: TRBJ2-1

CDR3aa: CASSLAYGTGGSNQPQHF
CDR3nt: TGTGCCAGCAGCTTAGCGTACGGGACAGGGGGAAGCAATCAGCCCCAGCATTTT
abundance: NA
v_gene: TRBV7-9
d_gene: TRBD1
j_gene: TRBJ1-5

CDR3aa: CASNPRRGSTDTQYF
CDR3nt: TGTGCCAGCAACCCGCGGAGGGGAAGCACAGATACGCAGTATTTT
abundance: NA
v_gene: TRBV5-6
d_gene: NA
j_gene: TRBJ2-3

CDR3aa: CASSLKSVWGETQYF
CDR3nt: TGTGCCAGCAGTTTAAAGTCTGTCTGGGGAGAGACCCAGTACTTC
abundance: NA
v_gene: TRBV12-3/TRBV12-4
d_gene: NA
j_gene: TRBJ2-5

CDR3aa: CASRSRLAADTQYF
CDR3nt: TGCGCCAGCAGATCCAGACTAGCGGCAGATACGCAGTATTTT
abundance: NA
v_gene: TRBV5-1
d_gene: TRBD2
j_gene: TRBJ2-3

CDR3aa: CASTQGPQNIQYF
CDR3nt: TGTGCCAGCACCCAGGGGCCTCAAAACATTCAGTACTTC
abundance: NA
v_gene: TRBV7-2
d_gene: NA
j_gene: TRBJ2-4

CDR3aa: CASSQLDRGRAEAFF
CDR3nt: TGCGCCAGCAGCCAACTGGACAGGGGGAGAGCTGAAGCTTTCTTT
abundance: NA
v_gene: TRBV4-1
d_gene: TRBD1
j_gene: TRBJ1-1

CDR3aa: CASSQDTGTGGSPLHF
CDR3nt: TGCGCCAGCAGCCAAGATACCGGGACAGGGGGTTCACCCCTCCACTTT
abundance: NA
v_gene: TRBV4-3
d_gene: TRBD1
j_gene: TRBJ1-6

CDR3aa: CASSLGYRYSNYGYTF
CDR3nt: TGCGCCAGCAGCTTGGGGTACAGATACTCTAACTATGGCTACACCTTC
abundance: few
v_gene: TRBV5-1
d_gene: NA
j_gene: TRBJ1-2

CDR3aa: CASSLAARTDTQYF
CDR3nt: TGTGCCAGCAGCTTGGCAGCGAGGACAGATACGCAGTATTTT
abundance: many
v_gene: TRBV5-5
d_gene: NA
j_gene: TRBJ2-3

CDR3aa: CASSQVRTSPSYEQYF
CDR3nt: TGCGCCAGCAGCCAAGTTCGTACTAGTCCCTCCTACGAGCAGTACTTC
abundance: few
v_gene: TRBV4-1
d_gene: NA
j_gene: TRBJ2-7